What follows are 24 T cell receptor beta chains derived from one specimen sequenced in a study of follicular helper T cells after annual influenza vaccination. Specified time point: 2015-2016 season, 7 days after influenza vaccination. Clones were sequenced by immunoSEQ multiplex PCR, and TCRdb holds only the in-frame ones, with some missing. The sample lists about 10,000 clones, 80% to 90% occurring once. The sample in question was CXCR5+ CD38- circulating T follicular helper cells from blood, obtained 7 days after influenza vaccination. The subset is: circulating Tfh, non-naive CD4+CXCR5+PD-1+ (ICOS+CD38+ or ICOS-CD38-). All receptors come from an adult who received the influenza vaccine.

This clone appeared a single time. V usage is TRBV7-9 and J usage is TRBJ1-1; D is uncertain. The ends were cut back, 2 bases at V and 2 bases at J, with 0 bases in the middle. This CDR3 is built from 11 residues. Looked up from germline, CDR1 is SEHNR and CDR2 is FQNEAQ (reference sequence). The CDR3 DNA sequence: TGTGCCAGCAGCTTAAACACTGAAGCTTTCTTT. This gives the protein CASSLNTEAFF.

This chain uses TRBV19 with TRBJ2-1; D ambiguous. The CDR3 covers 16 residues. Trimming took 10 bases from V and 0 from J, leaving 19 bases between them. Germline V gene data show CDR1 as LNHDA and CDR2 as SQIVND (reference sequence). The CDR3 reads CATRKSWGSSYNEQFF. DNA for the CDR3: TGTGCCACTAGGAAGTCTTGGGGTAGCTCCTACAATGAGCAGTTCTTC.

V and J are TRBV27 and TRBJ2-1; D not certain. The CDR3 has 13 residues. Trimming stripped 6 bases from V and 5 bases from J, with 11 bases between. Germline assignment: CDR1 MNHEY and CDR2 SMNVEV (reference sequence). The CDR3 nucleotides are TGTGCCAGCAGCCGGCGTTTGAACAATGAGCAGTTCTTC. Amino acid sequence: CASSRRLNNEQFF.

The chain uses TRBV6-1 and TRBJ1-2, with D tentatively TRBD1 (6 bases). This CDR3 comprises 13 residues. Germline V lookup: CDR1 MNHNS, CDR2 SASEGT. V dropped 7 bases and J dropped 4 bases, with 13 bases sitting between them. CDR3 residues: CASTRTVPYGYTF. The CDR3, as DNA: TGTGCCAGCACCAGGACAGTGCCCTATGGCTACACCTTC.

The rearrangement joins TRBV10-2 to TRBJ2-7, with 8 bases matching TRBD2. Germline loops: CDR1 WSHSY, CDR2 SAAADI. This CDR3 spans 14 amino acids. The junction had 10 bases not matched to a gene; V was cut back by 3 bases and J by 9 bases. The CDR3: CASSDRAGAGVQYF. The CDR3 region has the DNA TGCGCCAGCAGTGATCGAGCCGGAGCGGGGGTGCAGTACTTC.

The chain combines TRBV28 with TRBJ1-2; a weak D match, TRBD1 (5 bases). This CDR3 region has 14 residues. CDR1 is MDHEN, CDR2 SYDVKM, per germline. Trimming shortened V by 4 bases and J by 1 base, and 10 bases separated the two germline ends. This CDR3 reads CASSSTGLNYGYTF. The CDR3 DNA is TGTGCCAGCAGTTCAACAGGTCTTAACTATGGCTACACCTTC.

This clone was seen a single time. The rearrangement links TRBV12-5 to TRBJ1-6; D is ambiguous. The germline gives CDR1 LGHNT, CDR2 FRNRAP. Trimming removed 5 bases at V and 14 bases at J, with 16 bases between. CDR3 length: 13 residues. The CDR3 here is CASGNTPGSALHF. The CDR3 bases are TGTGCTAGTGGTAACACGCCGGGGTCGGCCCTCCACTTT.

The chain uses TRBV14 and TRBJ1-1; D unresolved. V was shortened by 1 base and J by 10 bases, with 13 bases between the two germline ends. The germline V gene encodes CDR1 SGHDN and CDR2 FVKESK. This CDR3 region has 13 residues. This CDR3 reads CASSQGAGLAAFF. The CDR3 nucleotides are TGTGCCAGCAGCCAAGGCGCAGGCTTAGCAGCTTTCTTT.

V and J are TRBV7-9 and TRBJ2-7; TRBD2 matches 7 bases. J lost 2 bases, V lost 4 bases, and 8 bases had no gene match. Germline CDR1 and CDR2: SEHNR and FQNEAQ (reference sequence). The CDR3 loop spans 15 amino acids. CDR3: CASSSLDGGTYEQYF. For the CDR3, the DNA is TGTGCCAGCAGCTCCCTCGACGGGGGGACCTACGAGCAGTACTTC. The variable domain in full, completed from reference TRBV7-9 and TRBJ2-7, reads DTGVSQNPRHKITKRGQNVTFRCDPISEHNRLYWYRQTLGQGPEFLTYFQNEAQLEKSRLLSDRFSAERPKGSFSTLEIQRTEQGDSAMYLCASSSLDGGTYEQYFGPGTRLTVT.

The genes are TRBV28 and TRBJ1-2, with D unresolved. V gave up 6 bases and J gave up 1 base, with 12 bases separating them. Germline V gene sequence: CDR1 MDHEN, CDR2 SYDVKM. The CDR3 length is 14 residues. The CDR3 reads CASSGQSLNYGYTF. The CDR3 DNA follows: TGTGCCAGCAGCGGTCAGTCCCTTAACTATGGCTACACCTTC.

The CDR3 sequence is CASSLSAGVTEAFF. Written as DNA, the CDR3 is TGCGCCAGCAGCTTGTCCGCAGGGGTTACTGAAGCTTTCTTT. V gene TRBV5-1 combines with J gene TRBJ1-1, with TRBD1 as a possible D gene (6 bases). V gave up 1 base and J gave up 5 bases, with 12 bases separating them. The CDR3 runs 14 residues. CDR1 and CDR2 from the germline V gene are SGHRS and YFSETQ.

V usage is TRBV7-9 and J usage is TRBJ1-5; the D gene is possibly TRBD1 (6 bases). Trimming removed 5 bases from V and 7 bases from J, with 15 bases in between. CDR1 is SEHNR and CDR2 is FQNEAQ in the germline V gene (reference sequence). This CDR3 contains 14 residues. For the CDR3, the DNA is TGTGCCAGCAGCCCGCAGGGGACTAGCCAGCCCCAGCATTTT. Protein: CASSPQGTSQPQHF.

V usage is TRBV6-5 and J usage is TRBJ2-3; D assignment may be TRBD1 or TRBD2 (6 bases each). V lost 6 bases and J 1 base, leaving 14 bases between the germline ends. The CDR3 loop spans 15 amino acids. CDR1 MNHEY and CDR2 SVGAGI come from the germline V gene. The CDR3 sequence is CASRRDGGGTDTQYF. As DNA, the CDR3 is TGTGCCAGCAGAAGGGACGGGGGCGGCACAGATACGCAGTATTTT.

Of note for this clone: The same CDR3 is also encoded by other DNA sequences in this sample. The CDR3 coding sequence is TGTGCCAGCAGCTTGAAGGTGGGGGTAACCGATACGCAGTATTTT. This codes for CASSLKVGVTDTQYF. V is TRBV5-6 and J is TRBJ2-3; perhaps D is TRBD1 or TRBD2 (5 bases each). Germline V gives CDR1 SGHDT, CDR2 YYEEEE. The CDR3 has 15 residues. The germline V and J ends were trimmed by 1 base and 6 bases, with 15 bases remaining between them.

This clone was found a few times. The V call is TRBV7-6, the J call TRBJ1-5; D remains ambiguous. V was shortened by 0 bases and J by 5 bases, with 8 bases between the two germline ends. Germline values: CDR1 SGHVS, CDR2 FNYEAQ. This CDR3 spans 14 amino acids. The CDR3 DNA reads TGTGCCAGCAGCTTAGCTCCCGGAGATCAGCCCCAGCATTTT. Amino acids: CASSLAPGDQPQHF.

The gene calls are TRBV29-1 and TRBJ2-1, with D uncertain. V lost 1 base and J 10 bases, leaving 11 bases between the germline ends. This CDR3 region has 12 residues. Per the germline V gene, CDR1 is SQVTM and CDR2 is ANQGSEA. CDR3 nucleotides: TGCAGCGTTGAAGTACAGTTCGACGAGCAGTTCTTC. Amino acid sequence: CSVEVQFDEQFF.

This clone has just one count. The rearrangement uses TRBV11-2 and TRBJ2-3; D gene ambiguous. Germline CDR1 is SGHAT and CDR2 is FQNNGV. V was shortened by 1 base and J by 2 bases, with 7 bases between the two germline ends. The CDR3 consists of 14 residues. The DNA for the CDR3 is TGTGCCAGCAGCTTAGGTTCCCCCACAGATACGCAGTATTTT. Translation gives CASSLGSPTDTQYF. The full variable domain, its missing parts supplied by reference TRBV11-2 and TRBJ2-3, is EAGVAQSPRYKIIEKRQSVAFWCNPISGHATLYWYQQILGQGPKLLIQFQNNGVVDDSQLPKDRFSAERLKGVDSTLKIQPAKLEDSAVYLCASSLGSPTDTQYFGPGTRLTVL.

V is TRBV7-8 and J is TRBJ2-2, with 9 bases aligning to TRBD2. CDR1 and CDR2 (germline): SGHVS, FQNEAQ. J lost 0 bases, V lost 5 bases, and 10 bases had no gene match. CDR3 length: 18 amino acids. The DNA of the CDR3 is TGTGCCAGCAGCGGTAGAGTAGCGGGGGCCTCGAACACCGGGGAGCTGTTTTTT. Translation: CASSGRVAGASNTGELFF. Drawing the rest from reference TRBV7-8 and TRBJ2-2, the complete variable domain is GAGVSQSPRYKVAKRGQDVALRCDPISGHVSLFWYQQALGQGPEFLTYFQNEAQLDKSGLPSDRFFAERPEGSVSTLKIQRTQQEDSAVYLCASSGRVAGASNTGELFFGEGSRLTVL.

The chain has TRBV5-8 and TRBJ1-2; D is perhaps TRBD1 (5 bases). V was shortened by 1 base and J by 6 bases, with 13 bases between the two germline ends. The CDR3 totals 14 residues. Germline V lookup: CDR1 SGHTS, CDR2 YDEGEE. Here the CDR3 DNA reads TGTGCCAGCAGCTTGAGGCAGGGCGGCGATGGCTACACCTTC. This encodes CASSLRQGGDGYTF.

This clone was recorded a few times. This rearrangement joins TRBV7-2 to TRBJ2-7, with D hard to call. Germline CDR1 is SGHTA and CDR2 is FQGNSA. V dropped 1 base and J dropped 2 bases, with 9 bases sitting between them. The CDR3 loop spans 14 amino acids. The CDR3 coding sequence is TGTGCCAGCAGCTTAGGTGCAGACCCCTACGAGCAGTACTTC. Translating it yields CASSLGADPYEQYF.

The CDR3 DNA sequence: TGTGCCAGTACGGGAGCCCACAGCGGGGGGAGGAATGAGCAGTTCTTC. It is translated as CASTGAHSGGRNEQFF. The chain combines TRBV19 with TRBJ2-1, with 9 nucleotides matching TRBD2. V was pared by 7 bases and J by 7 bases, with 14 bases of the junction left unmatched. The CDR3 spans 16 residues. Germline CDR1 LNHDA, CDR2 SQIVND (reference sequence).

In its sample, this clone was seen a few times. V is TRBV5-4 and J is TRBJ2-3; possibly TRBD1 for D (5 bases). Looked up from germline, CDR1 is SGHNT and CDR2 is YYREEE (reference sequence). Trimming took off 4 bases at V and 0 bases at J, with 9 bases between the two ends. The CDR3 consists of 14 residues. The CDR3 DNA reads TGTGCCAGCAGCGTAAAGGGGAGCACAGATACGCAGTATTTT. Its translation is CASSVKGSTDTQYF.

This chain links TRBV6-5 with TRBJ1-3, with D possibly TRBD1 on 6 matching bases. The germline V gene has CDR1 MNHEY and CDR2 SVGAGI. This CDR3 region has 14 residues. V was cut by 2 bases and J by 4 bases, with 9 bases left in between. The CDR3 coding sequence is TGTGCCAGCAGTTACGGGGGGCAAGGAAACACCATATATTTT. This sequence encodes CASSYGGQGNTIYF.

V usage is TRBV11-3 and J usage is TRBJ2-3, with D possibly being TRBD1 or TRBD2 (6 bases each). CDR1 and CDR2 (germline): SGHNT, YENEEA. The ends were cut back, 3 bases at V and 2 bases at J, with 9 bases in the middle. The CDR3 is 14 residues long. CDR3 sequence reads: CASSFGGNTDTQYF. In DNA, the CDR3 is TGTGCCAGCAGCTTCGGGGGCAACACAGATACGCAGTATTTT.